These 28 T cell receptor beta chains share one sample of origin, sequenced in a study of T cell repertoires in cytomegalovirus infection. TCRdb used MiXCR to reprocess the reads, holding one entry per CDR3 protein. The top ten clones hold 15% to 20% of a sample with roughly 700,000 distinct CDR3 sequences, 33% of them seen once. These receptors have no known antigen. The specimen comprised cultured PBMCs, sampled from culture after CMV antigen stimulation. Every receptor here comes from a human donor in good health (CMV status not recorded). Some clones in this sample may be carry-over from other donors' samples.

There are a few counts of this clonotype. This chain links TRBV7-2 with TRBJ2-5, with 8 bases fitting TRBD2. CDR3 size: 14 residues. V was clipped by 0 bases and J by 3 bases; unmatched bases: 0. Germline loops: CDR1 SGHTA, CDR2 FQGNSA. The CDR3 spells CASSLAGLEETQYF. Written as DNA, the CDR3 is TGTGCCAGCAGCTTAGCGGGACTAGAAGAGACCCAGTACTTC. The full variable domain, its missing parts supplied by reference TRBV7-2 and TRBJ2-5, is GAGVSQSPSNKVTEKGKDVELRCDPISGHTALYWYRQSLGQGLEFLIYFQGNSAPDKSGLPSDRFSAERTGGSVSTLTIQRTQQEDSAVYLCASSLAGLEETQYFGPGTRLLVL.

In its sample, this clonotype was seen once. The J gene is TRBJ2-3, the V gene TRBV2; a weak D match, TRBD2 (6 bases). Germline CDR1 is SNHLY and CDR2 is FYNNEI. Trimming shortened V by 3 bases and J by 0 bases, and 10 bases separated the two germline ends. The CDR3 totals 15 residues. CDR3 in amino acids: CASSDPGVSTDTQYF. CDR3 nucleotide sequence: TGTGCCAGCAGTGACCCGGGGGTGAGCACAGATACGCAGTATTTT.

This clonotype turned up a few times. CDR3 nucleotide sequence: TGTGCCAGCAGCTCACCTAGATTGGGCTATGGCTACACCTTC. This sequence encodes CASSSPRLGYGYTF. The genes are TRBV28 and TRBJ1-2; D is unclear. Per the germline V gene, CDR1 is MDHEN and CDR2 is SYDVKM. The V and J ends lost 6 bases and 4 bases respectively, with 15 bases between them. CDR3 length equals 14 residues.

This clonotype has at least ten counts. The chain links TRBV7-2 to TRBJ1-2; D is perhaps TRBD1 (5 bases). The CDR3 loop spans 16 amino acids. V gave up 5 bases and J gave up 5 bases, with 21 bases separating them. Germline V gene sequence: CDR1 SGHTA, CDR2 FQGNSA. In DNA form, the CDR3 reads TGTGCCAGCAGCCGAACCACAGGATTTAACGGATATGGCTACACCTTC. This gives the protein CASSRTTGFNGYGYTF.

V is TRBV27 and J is TRBJ2-7, with 8 bases identical to TRBD1. CDR3 length: 14 residues. Trimming cost V 3 bases and J 3 bases; bases outside gene matches: 4. CDR1 is MNHEY, CDR2 SMNVEV, per germline (reference sequence). DNA of the CDR3: TGTGCCAGCAGTTTGACAGGGGCTTTCTACGAGCAGTACTTC. This sequence encodes CASSLTGAFYEQYF.

This clonotype was counted only a few times. The chain combines TRBV6-6 with TRBJ1-6; possibly TRBD1 for D (6 bases). The V end was cut by 1 base, the J end by 5 bases, with 12 bases between. The CDR3 has 16 amino acids. Germline-derived CDR1 and CDR2 are MNHNY and SVGAGI (reference sequence). The CDR3 bases are TGTGCCAGCAGTTACTTAGGGGGAAGGGATAATTCACCCCTCCACTTT. It codes for CASSYLGGRDNSPLHF.

This clonotype was counted between two and nine times. The junction differs from germline at one of its ends, possibly a read error. The chain joins TRBV7-2 to TRBJ2-1; TRBD2 agrees at 11 bases. Germline CDR1 reads SGHTA; CDR2 reads FQGNSA. The CDR3 length is 17 residues. The CDR3 spells CASSSRTSGFSYSEQFF. CDR3 sequence (DNA): TGTGCCAGCAGCTCCCGGACTAGCGGGTTTTCCTACAGTGAGCAGTTCTTC.

This chain links TRBV20-1 with TRBJ2-5; 8 nucleotides align to TRBD2. The ends lost 3 bases at V and 6 bases at J; junction bases unmatched: 3. CDR3 length equals 12 residues. The germline V gene encodes CDR1 DFQATT and CDR2 SNEGSKA (reference sequence). The CDR3: CSASGGAQTQYF. The CDR3 nucleotides read TGCAGTGCTAGCGGGGGGGCCCAGACCCAGTACTTC.

The V and J genes are TRBV29-1 and TRBJ1-2, with a possible D match to TRBD1 (5 bases). Germline loops: CDR1 SQVTM, CDR2 ANQGSEA. This CDR3 comprises 12 residues. Trimming took off 3 bases at V and 5 bases at J, with 10 bases between the two ends. CDR3 sequence (DNA): TGCAGCGTTGAGGGGGTTCTGTATGGCTACACCTTC. Translation gives CSVEGVLYGYTF.

The rearrangement links TRBV15 to TRBJ1-1; 9 nucleotides align to TRBD1. The CDR3 has 16 amino acids. Germline CDR1 and CDR2: LNHNV and YYDKDF (reference sequence). J gave up 4 bases and V 2 bases, and 8 bases lay outside the gene matches. The CDR3 here is CATSRPRGTGLTEAFF. The CDR3 nucleotides read TGTGCCACCAGCAGACCTCGTGGGACAGGGCTCACTGAAGCTTTCTTT.

J is TRBJ2-3 and V is TRBV3-1; no firm D call. CDR3 size: 14 residues. V shed 3 bases and J shed 4 bases, with 11 bases lying between them. Germline V CDR1 and CDR2: LGHDT, YNNKEL (reference sequence). The CDR3 protein is CASSQNQYADTQYF. CDR3 DNA: TGTGCCAGCAGCCAGAACCAGTATGCAGATACGCAGTATTTT.

The chain combines TRBV27 with TRBJ2-2, with D uncertain. From germline, CDR1 is MNHEY and CDR2 SMNVEV (reference sequence). The V end was cut by 3 bases, the J end by 6 bases, with 8 bases between. This CDR3 comprises 13 residues. CDR3 residues: CASSLGVPGELFF. The DNA of the CDR3 is TGTGCCAGCAGTTTGGGTGTTCCCGGGGAGCTGTTTTTT.

The chain uses TRBV7-8 and TRBJ1-5; the D is unclear. Per the germline V gene, CDR1 is SGHVS and CDR2 is FQNEAQ. This CDR3 region has 12 residues. Trimming cost V 4 bases and J 3 bases, with 4 bases left between them. CDR3 loop: CASSSVNQPQHF. The CDR3 nucleotides are TGTGCCAGCAGCTCCGTCAATCAGCCCCAGCATTTT.

V is TRBV29-1 and J is TRBJ1-3; D unclear. Looked up from germline, CDR1 is SQVTM and CDR2 is ANQGSEA. V lost 4 bases to trimming and J lost 3 bases, with 10 bases between them. The CDR3 consists of 13 residues. CDR3 protein: CSVAFGSGNTIYF. CDR3 DNA: TGCAGCGTTGCGTTCGGGAGTGGAAACACCATATATTTT.

The V and J genes are TRBV7-2 and TRBJ2-7; 12 bases align to TRBD2. This CDR3 has 15 residues. Germline V lookup: CDR1 SGHTA, CDR2 FQGNSA. The V and J ends lost 5 bases and 2 bases, in that order; junction bases with no gene match: 4. DNA of the CDR3: TGTGCCAGCAGCGCACTAGCGGGAGGAGCCTACGAGCAGTACTTC. It encodes CASSALAGGAYEQYF.

The J gene is TRBJ2-7, the V gene TRBV6-6, with D maybe TRBD2 (6 bases). The CDR3 spans 15 residues. The V end lost 6 bases, the J end lost 4 bases, and 19 bases lay between the germline ends. Germline values: CDR1 MNHNY, CDR2 SVGAGI (reference sequence). CDR3 bases: TGTGCCAGCAGCTTACGAACGGGACTCGGGTACGAGCAGTACTTC. The encoded protein is CASSLRTGLGYEQYF.

This clonotype has more than one count but fewer than ten. V usage is TRBV6-1 and J usage is TRBJ2-7; TRBD1 matches 9 bases. Germline loops: CDR1 MNHNS, CDR2 SASEGT. V lost 6 bases and J lost 4; bases outside the gene matches: 4. The CDR3 is made up of 13 amino acids. CDR3 bases: TGTGCCAGCAGAAGGACAGGGGAATACGAGCAGTACTTC. Amino acid sequence: CASRRTGEYEQYF.

The V gene is TRBV6-2 or TRBV6-3, the J gene TRBJ1-5; no clear D. The V gene lost 7 bases and the J gene lost 7 bases, with 11 bases spanning the gap. The CDR3 contains 12 residues. Per germline, CDR1 MNHEY and CDR2 SVGEGT. The CDR3 nucleotides are TGTGCCAGCAATCGAGGACGGCAGCCCCAGCATTTT. It encodes CASNRGRQPQHF.

As DNA, the CDR3 is TGTGCCATCAGTGCCTACAGGGCCCGGGATAATGAAAAACTGTTTTTT. It specifies CAISAYRARDNEKLFF. The genes are TRBV10-3 and TRBJ1-4; the D gene is possibly TRBD1 (6 bases). With 4 bases removed from V and 4 bases from J, the gap between germline ends came to 16 bases. CDR3 size: 16 residues. Germline V gene sequence: CDR1 ENHRY, CDR2 SYGVKD.

Only a few counts were recorded for this clonotype. V gene TRBV7-9 combines with J gene TRBJ2-3; 11 positions match TRBD2. CDR3 length: 16 amino acids. After removal of 2 bases from V and 4 bases from J, the junction contained 5 bases not matched to a gene. The germline CDR1 and CDR2 sequences are SEHNR and FQNEAQ (reference sequence). CDR3 DNA: TGTGCCAGCAGCTTACCCCTAGCGGGAGGAGCAGATACGCAGTATTTT. Translation gives CASSLPLAGGADTQYF.

V and J are TRBV29-1 and TRBJ1-4; no reliable D call. Germline loops: CDR1 SQVTM, CDR2 ANQGSEA. V lost 3 bases to trimming and J lost 6 bases, with 8 bases between them. CDR3 length: 12 residues. The CDR3 nucleotides read TGCAGCGTTGAGACTGGCGATGAAAAACTGTTTTTT. It encodes CSVETGDEKLFF.

The J gene is TRBJ2-7, the V gene TRBV7-9; unclear D gene. Trimming took off 0 bases at V and 4 bases at J, with 13 bases between the two ends. The germline V gene has CDR1 SEHNR and CDR2 FQNEAQ (reference sequence). This CDR3 has 15 amino acids. CDR3 sequence: CASSLAASRLYEQYF. The CDR3 DNA sequence: TGTGCCAGCAGCTTAGCAGCGAGTAGACTTTACGAGCAGTACTTC.

The rearrangement uses TRBV15 and TRBJ2-5; possibly TRBD1 for D (6 bases). The CDR3 is 15 amino acids. Between the trimmed V and J ends, which lost 5 bases and 0 bases, there was a span of 13 bases. The germline gives CDR1 LNHNV, CDR2 YYDKDF (reference sequence). The CDR3 spells CATSGHYRDQETQYF. Here the CDR3 DNA reads TGTGCCACCAGCGGCCACTACAGGGACCAAGAGACCCAGTACTTC.

This clonotype was seen a handful of times. V usage is TRBV5-4 and J usage is TRBJ2-4; a possible D gene is TRBD2 (5 bases). Germline CDR1 is SGHNT and CDR2 is YYREEE (reference sequence). Trimming cost V 6 bases and J 1 base, with 11 bases left between them. This CDR3 has 14 residues. CDR3 nucleotides: TGTGCCAGCAATCCTAGCTGGGCCAAAAACATTCAGTACTTC. Its protein product is CASNPSWAKNIQYF.

This clonotype was recorded a few times. The J gene is TRBJ2-3, the V gene TRBV4-3; D is perhaps TRBD2 (6 bases). This CDR3 region has 17 residues. V lost 0 bases to trimming and J lost 4 bases, with 17 bases between them. CDR1 is LGHNA and CDR2 is YSLEER in the germline V gene. CDR3 bases: TGCGCCAGCAGCCAAGAAAGAGCTGGACTACGGCCAGATACGCAGTATTTT. Translated, it gives CASSQERAGLRPDTQYF.

The V and J genes are TRBV18 and TRBJ1-6, with D possibly TRBD1 on 6 matching bases. V was trimmed by 4 bases and J by 5 bases, leaving 15 bases between them. CDR3 length: 16 amino acids. Germline CDR1 is KGHSH and CDR2 is LQKENI. Here the CDR3 reads CASSRNTGRDNSPLHF. The CDR3 DNA is TGTGCCAGCTCACGGAATACAGGGAGAGATAATTCACCCCTCCACTTT.

This chain joins TRBV12-3 or TRBV12-4 and TRBJ2-7; D might be TRBD2 (7 bases). The V end lost 5 bases, the J end lost 6 bases, and 17 bases lay between the germline ends. The CDR3 is 14 residues long. Here the CDR3 DNA reads TGTGCCAGCAGTCGAGGGGCGGGGGCTGCCGAGCAGTACTTC. Protein product: CASSRGAGAAEQYF.

The J gene is TRBJ2-1, the V gene TRBV6-1; D gene ambiguous. The CDR3 runs 15 residues. V lost 11 bases, J lost 4 bases, and 21 bases lay in between. Germline CDR1 and CDR2: MNHNS and SASEGT. As DNA, the CDR3 is TGTGCCTCTCGAGGTGGTGGCGGAAGGTACAATGAGCAGTTCTTC. This gives the protein CASRGGGGRYNEQFF.